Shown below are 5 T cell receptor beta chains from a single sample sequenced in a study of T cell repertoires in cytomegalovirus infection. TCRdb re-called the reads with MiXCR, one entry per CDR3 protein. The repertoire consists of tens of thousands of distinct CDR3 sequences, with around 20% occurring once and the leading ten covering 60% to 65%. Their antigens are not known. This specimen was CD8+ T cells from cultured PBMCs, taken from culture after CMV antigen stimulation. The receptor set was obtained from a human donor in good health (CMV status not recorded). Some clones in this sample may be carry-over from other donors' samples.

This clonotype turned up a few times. The chain's CDR3 is CASSPRDGAYEQYF. CDR3 sequence (DNA): TGTGCCAGCAGCCCCCGGGACGGAGCCTACGAGCAGTACTTC. The chain joins TRBV7-2 to TRBJ2-7; D may correspond to TRBD1 or TRBD2 (5 bases each). Trimming removed 5 bases from V and 2 bases from J, with 13 bases in between. Looked up from germline, CDR1 is SGHTA and CDR2 is FQGNSA. The CDR3 runs 14 residues.

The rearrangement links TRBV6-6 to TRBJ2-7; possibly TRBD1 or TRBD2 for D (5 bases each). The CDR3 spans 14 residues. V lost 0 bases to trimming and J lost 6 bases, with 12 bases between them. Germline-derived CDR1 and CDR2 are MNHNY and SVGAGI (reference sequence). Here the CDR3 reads CASSYSGRDGEQYF. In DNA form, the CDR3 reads TGTGCCAGCAGTTACTCGGGACGGGATGGCGAGCAGTACTTC.

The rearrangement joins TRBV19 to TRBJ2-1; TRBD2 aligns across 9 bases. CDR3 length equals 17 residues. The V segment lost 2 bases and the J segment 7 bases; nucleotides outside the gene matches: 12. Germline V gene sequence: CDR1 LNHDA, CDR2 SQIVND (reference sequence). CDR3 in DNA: TGTGCCAGTAGTATAAAGCCCACTGCGGGGGGGGCGAATGAGCAGTTCTTC. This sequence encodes CASSIKPTAGGANEQFF.

The CDR3 region has the DNA TGCAGTGCTAGGGACGGGACAGGCGGTAACTATGGCTACACCTTC. Amino acids: CSARDGTGGNYGYTF. The gene calls are TRBV20-1 and TRBJ1-2, with 8 bases that match TRBD1. V shed 3 bases and J 1 base; nucleotides not matched to a gene: 7. Germline CDR1 reads DFQATT; CDR2 reads SNEGSKA (reference sequence). This CDR3 spans 15 amino acids.

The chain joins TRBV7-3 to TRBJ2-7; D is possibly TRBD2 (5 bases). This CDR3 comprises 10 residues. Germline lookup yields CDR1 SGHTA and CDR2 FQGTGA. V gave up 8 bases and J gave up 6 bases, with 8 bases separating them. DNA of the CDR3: TGTGCCAGCGGGGAGCTCGAGCAGTACTTC. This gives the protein CASGELEQYF.